The sequence of this T cell receptor beta chain was determined in a study of T cell clonotyping in hematopoietic cell transplantation. Broader study findings: Graft donor and pretransplant recipient Inverse Simpson Index values predicted broader posttransplant TCR diversity. At the given depth, recipient repertoires were over 97% de novo clonotypes. Without cell sorting, CD4 versus CD8 contributions remain unresolved. Pathologically expanded recipient clonotypes increased progressively from day 30 to day 180 as diversity fell.

J lost 0 bases, V lost 0 bases, and 1 base had no gene match. The CDR3 spans 15 residues. Germline CDR1 reads MNHEY; CDR2 reads SVGAGI. Repertoires were generated with immunoSEQ multiplex PCR, while TCRdb's copy carries only in-frame clones and drops some. The sample consists of under 5,000 clones, roughly 88% of them appearing once. This clone was observed a few times. The target antigen is unknown. The clonotype was recovered from a man aged 40-50 years in good health. Some clones in this sample may be carry-over from other donors' samples. The chain combines TRBV6-5 with TRBJ1-1, with TRBD1 matching over 7 bases. The sample comprised peripheral blood mononuclear cells. The CDR3 protein is CASSYSGQLNTEAFF. CDR3 bases: TGTGCCAGCAGTTACTCGGGACAGTTGAACACTGAAGCTTTCTTT.